This note documents a single T cell receptor (beta chain) sequence. This clone was seen a few times. No cognate antigen has been identified for it. Per-base quality was not reported, and no clone a single base away is much larger than it. These data are taken from a study of T cell responses to AZD1222 COVID-19 vaccine (dated by TCRdb to the early 2020s). Regarding the complete study: AZD1222 recipients with second doses at about 4 weeks or about 12 weeks were pooled, because spike-specific TCR depth and breadth did not differ between schedules. A total of 240 or so trial participants underwent TCR sequencing, of whom about 210 had received two doses of AZD1222 and about 26 had received two doses of the MenACWY control vaccine. Trial participants were enrolled by age into 18-55, 56-69 and 70-plus year subgroups, with about 150, 28 and 57 TCR-sequenced participants respectively. The paper as a whole reports these results and caveats: Conclusions about previously exposed vaccinees are limited because only five to seven AZD1222 recipients were SARS-CoV-2 seropositive at baseline. The whole spike protein was spanned by vaccine-associated CD4 TCRs, and dominant responses were seen in regions 160-218 and 743-854. Because no day 14 peak-response samples were available, repertoires were characterized only after the peak T cell response. The 56-69-year group was small, and its depth increase did not reach significance, likely because of low power. Participants were mostly white British and included more females than males, and it was suggested by the authors that clonal diversity may have been underestimated. After two AZD1222 doses, spike-specific TCR breadth and depth were significantly higher than at day 0 and than in MenACWY recipients. Reportedly, almost half of the unique spike-specific TCRs recognized epitopes lying outside the regions that are mutated in the B.1.351 and B.1.1.7 variants.

The time point label here, explained by the study, means: baseline before first vaccination. Vaccinee samples came from UK trials COV001 and COV002, including a single-blind randomized controlled phase 2/3 trial of AZD1222 (ChAdOx1 nCoV-19) in healthy adults. For TCRbeta chain sequencing, PBMC samples from trial participants were taken at day 0 and at day 28 after the second dose. Spanning cysteine to phenylalanine, the CDR3 consists of 15 amino acids. The entry retains the CDR3 DNA only, 45 bases that are in frame from base 1. For CDR1 and CDR2, the germline V gene lists SGHNT and YENEEA. The V end loses 5 bases and the J end loses 4 bases, and a stretch of 14 bases separates them. The CDR3 regions of human TCRbeta chains were subjected to immunosequencing. The authors' analysis ran thus. TCRs in the repertoires were compared against a reference library of SARS-CoV-2-specific TCRs that had been generated with the MIRA antigen-specificity platform. Breadth meant the fraction of unique TCRs that were SARS-CoV-2-associated, whereas depth meant the fraction of total T cells that were SARS-CoV-2-associated. Each spike-specific TCR was assigned to its reactive spike region and to a CD4 or CD8 class using the MIRA data. Log10-transformed breadth and depth values were compared by one-way ANOVA with Sidak's multiple comparisons tests. TCRdb re-hosts the immuneACCESS table, in-frame sequences only. Its copies lack some clones; in the studies checked, an unresolved V gene accounts for under half of them, and the cause for the rest is not known. The DNA gave D and trimming, while V, J and clone size come from that table. The table for this sample lists more than 100,000 clones; around 90% of them were counted only once. The ten largest make up approximately 8% of the sample.

The source is an adult in good health. The sample consisted of peripheral blood, taken on day 0 of AZD1222 vaccination. The chain joins TRBV11-3 to TRBJ2-2; the D call is possibly TRBD1 or TRBD2, each sharing 5 bases. CDR3 region: CASSPLGALTGELFF. Read as DNA, the sequence is TGTGCCAGCAGCCCGCTCGGGGCACTCACCGGGGAGCTGTTTTTT.